The 6 T cell receptor beta chains below all came from one sample that was sequenced in a study of blood T cells in healthy people across ages. Through a sample-barcoded 5' primer and a J-beta primer mix, a second PCR was run for roughly 6 to 11 cycles. TCRdb re-analysed the 5' RACE reads in MiXCR, keeping a single row per CDR3 protein. The sample lists roughly 700,000 distinct CDR3 sequences; roughly 30% were seen once. Sequenced sample: blood. The receptors originated from an elderly woman in good health.

This clonotype was found many times. The chain recombines TRBV6-2 or TRBV6-3 with TRBJ2-5, with 8 bases matching TRBD2. The junction had 8 bases not matched to a gene; V was cut back by 3 bases and J by 5 bases. The CDR3 is 15 residues long. Germline V gene data show CDR1 as MNHEY and CDR2 as SVGEGT. CDR3 DNA: TGTGCCAGCAGTTATCCCGCTAGCGGGTTGGAGACCCAGTACTTC. It encodes CASSYPASGLETQYF.

V and J are TRBV27 and TRBJ2-3; 7 bases are shared with TRBD1. V dropped 6 bases and J dropped 2; count of bases not matched to a gene: 5. The CDR3 consists of 14 residues. Germline assignment: CDR1 MNHEY and CDR2 SMNVEV (reference sequence). In DNA, the CDR3 is TGTGCCAGCAGGAAGACAGGGCCCACAGATACGCAGTATTTT. Translating it yields CASRKTGPTDTQYF.

This clonotype has a count of ten or more. The chain carries TRBV18 and TRBJ2-1; maybe TRBD1 (6 bases). Germline CDR1 reads KGHSH; CDR2 reads LQKENI. The CDR3 loop spans 14 amino acids. V lost 2 bases to trimming and J lost 7 bases, with 12 bases between them. CDR3 sequence: CASSPRPGANEQFF. DNA for the CDR3: TGTGCCAGCTCACCAAGACCAGGGGCTAATGAGCAGTTCTTC.

V is TRBV6-1 and J is TRBJ2-1; D is perhaps TRBD2 (6 bases). CDR3 length: 15 residues. Trimming took 3 bases from V and 7 from J, leaving 16 bases between them. Germline V lookup: CDR1 MNHNS, CDR2 SASEGT. The DNA for the CDR3 is TGTGCCAGCAGTGACCGCCTAGCGACCATTAATGAGCAGTTCTTC. Translation: CASSDRLATINEQFF.

A few counts support this clonotype. The chain links TRBV7-9 to TRBJ2-1; tentatively, D is TRBD2 (5 bases). The CDR3 totals 16 residues. The germline V gene encodes CDR1 SEHNR and CDR2 FQNEAQ (reference sequence). Between the trimmed V and J ends, which lost 5 bases and 7 bases, there was a span of 21 bases. CDR3 sequence (DNA): TGTGCCAGCAGCCCTCTATCCCAAACCCGGGGAAATGAGCAGTTCTTC. It yields the protein CASSPLSQTRGNEQFF.

This chain connects TRBV7-2 to TRBJ1-2, with a possible D match to TRBD1 (6 bases). Germline CDR1 and CDR2: SGHTA and FQGNSA. The V end lost 0 bases, the J end lost 1 base, and 15 bases lay between the germline ends. The CDR3 length is 17 residues. DNA for the CDR3: TGTGCCAGCAGCTTAGCGCAGTGGACAGACCGTAACTATGGCTACACCTTC. Its protein is CASSLAQWTDRNYGYTF.